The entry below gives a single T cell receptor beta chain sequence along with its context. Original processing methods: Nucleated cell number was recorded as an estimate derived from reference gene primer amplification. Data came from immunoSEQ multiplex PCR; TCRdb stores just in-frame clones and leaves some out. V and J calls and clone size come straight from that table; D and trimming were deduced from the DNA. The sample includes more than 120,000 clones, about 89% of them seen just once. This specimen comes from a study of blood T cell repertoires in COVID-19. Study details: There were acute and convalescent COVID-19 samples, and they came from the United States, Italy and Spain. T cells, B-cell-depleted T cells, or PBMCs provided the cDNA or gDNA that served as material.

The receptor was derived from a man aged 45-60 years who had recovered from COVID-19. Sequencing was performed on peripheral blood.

As DNA, the CDR3 is TGTGCCAGCAGCGGAGGACAGTCGAATTTGGCGCCCCTCCACTTT. Translation gives CASSGGQSNLAPLHF. This chain connects TRBV9 to TRBJ1-6; tentatively, D is TRBD1 (6 bases). V lost 3 bases and J lost 13, with 20 bases in between. Germline-derived CDR1 and CDR2 are SGDLS and YYNGEE. CDR3 length equals 15 residues.